The rows below give T cell receptor beta chains drawn from one sample of a study of CD8 T cells in ankylosing spondylitis. TCRdb called the 5' RACE reads again in MiXCR, with one record for every CDR3 protein. The data contain about 700,000 distinct CDR3 sequences, roughly 20% of them singletons. The material sequenced was blood, either unsorted or a sorted T cell fraction (not recorded which). The receptors shown here come from a male donor with ankylosing spondylitis. Both conserved end residues are part of each CDR3. A D gene is named only where the DNA matches it firmly. Clone size, where shown, is once, few, many, or a class for clones that have expanded.

>TRBV5-6|NA|NA|TRBJ2-5
TGTGCCAGCAGCTTGGCGGCCAGTACCCAAGAGACCCAGTACTTC
CASSLAASTQETQYF
>TRBV4-1|NA|NA|TRBJ1-5
TGCGCCAGCAGCCAAGTGGGGGGGGAGGTTGGTGTTCAGCCCCAGCATTTT
CASSQVGGEVGVQPQHF
>TRBV4-2|TRBD2|NA|TRBJ2-1
TGTGCCAGCAGCCAGCAAGGCGGGAGGAGGGATGAGCAGTTCTTC
CASSQQGGRRDEQFF
>TRBV12-3/TRBV12-4|NA|few|TRBJ2-6
TGTGCCAGCAGTTTGGCAGGGAGGTCTGGGGCCAACGTCCTGACTTTC
CASSLAGRSGANVLTF
>TRBV5-6|TRBD2|many|TRBJ2-1
TGTGCCAGCAGCCCGGTAGCGGGATGGCAGTACAATGAGCAGTTCTTC
CASSPVAGWQYNEQFF
>TRBV11-2|NA|NA|TRBJ2-3
TGTGCCAGCAGCTTAGATCTGAAAGATACGCAGTATTTT
CASSLDLKDTQYF
>TRBV27|TRBD1|NA|TRBJ1-6
TGTGCCAGCAGTCCTCAGGGACAGATGTCACCCCTCCACTTT
CASSPQGQMSPLHF
>TRBV6-5|NA|NA|TRBJ2-5
TGTGCCAGCAGTTACATTGGGAAGGGGCAGCAAGAGACCCAGTACTTC
CASSYIGKGQQETQYF
>TRBV11-2|TRBD1|once|TRBJ2-1
TGTGCCAGCAGCCAAACCCCCGGACAGGGGTCCTACAATGAGCAGTTCTTC
CASSQTPGQGSYNEQFF
>TRBV5-5|NA|few|TRBJ1-6
TGTGCCAGCAGCTTACAGGGTAGTCTCGACTCACCCCTCCACTTT
CASSLQGSLDSPLHF
>TRBV12-3/TRBV12-4|TRBD1|NA|TRBJ2-1
TGTGCCAGCAGGGCCGGGACAGGGGGCTATGAGCAGTTCTTC
CASRAGTGGYEQFF
>TRBV4-1|NA|NA|TRBJ1-1
TGCGCCAGCAGCCAATGGGGAGTAGACAGAGAAGCTTTCTTT
CASSQWGVDREAFF
>TRBV7-2|NA|NA|TRBJ2-5
TGTGCCAGCAGCTTAGCGATTGGAGTGCAAGAGACCCAGTACTTC
CASSLAIGVQETQYF
>TRBV12-3/TRBV12-4|NA|NA|TRBJ2-7
TGTGCCAGCAGTTTCCCAGGCCGAGAGCAGTACTTC
CASSFPGREQYF
>TRBV14|TRBD2|few|TRBJ2-7
TGTGCCAGCAGCCAAGTACTAGCGGGGTCCTACGAGCAGTACTTC
CASSQVLAGSYEQYF
>TRBV12-3/TRBV12-4|TRBD1|NA|TRBJ1-1
TGTGCCACCATACCGGGTGAATACAGGGGCGGAGGGGAAGCTTTCTTT
CATIPGEYRGGGEAFF
>TRBV28|NA|few|TRBJ2-3
TGTGCCAGCAAGGGAGAGACAGAATACACAGATACGCAGTATTTT
CASKGETEYTDTQYF
>TRBV5-1|TRBD2|NA|TRBJ2-5
TGCGCCAGCAGCTCTTCGACTAGCGGGAGTGAGACCCAGTACTTC
CASSSSTSGSETQYF
>TRBV6-6|NA|few|TRBJ2-7
TGTGCCAGCAGTTGGGACAACTACGAGCAGTACTTC
CASSWDNYEQYF
>TRBV5-1|TRBD1|few|TRBJ1-6
TGCGCCAGCAGCTTGGGACAGGGTATGGTACCCCTCCACTTT
CASSLGQGMVPLHF
>TRBV6-1|NA|NA|TRBJ2-3
TGTGCCAGCAGTGAATTAGGAGGAGGCACAGATACGCAGTATTTT
CASSELGGGTDTQYF
>TRBV2|NA|NA|TRBJ1-2
TGTGCCAGCAAGATGGACACCGTCTATGGCTACACCTTC
CASKMDTVYGYTF
>TRBV11-2|NA|NA|TRBJ2-4
TGTGCCAGCAGCTTAGGGTTGATGGACATTCAGTACTTC
CASSLGLMDIQYF
>TRBV29-1|NA|few|TRBJ2-2
TGCAGCGTTGACACCGGGGAGCTGTTTTTT
CSVDTGELFF
>TRBV12-3/TRBV12-4|NA|many|TRBJ2-5
TGTGCCAGCAGTACGCTGGGGGAGACCCAGTACTTC
CASSTLGETQYF
>TRBV7-9|NA|few|TRBJ1-4
TGTGCCAGCAGCCCTGGGCACTCGGTGTCGACTAATGAAAAACTGTTTTTT
CASSPGHSVSTNEKLFF
>TRBV6-1|TRBD1|NA|TRBJ1-1
TGTGCCAGCAGTCCTCTTGACAGGGTGAACACTGAAGCTTTCTTT
CASSPLDRVNTEAFF
>TRBV20-1|TRBD2|NA|TRBJ2-1
TGCAGTGCCCCCAGTAGGACTAGGATCGATGAGCAGTTCTTC
CSAPSRTRIDEQFF
>TRBV29-1|TRBD1|few|TRBJ1-2
TGCAGCGTCGTACAGGGGGCGCAAGGCTACACCTTC
CSVVQGAQGYTF
>TRBV5-1|NA|NA|TRBJ1-1
TGCGCCAGCAGCTTTTGGTTCCGAGCCAGGGACACTGAAGCTTTCTTT
CASSFWFRARDTEAFF
>TRBV5-1|NA|many|TRBJ2-5
TGCGCCAGCAGCTTTTCCCAAGAGACCCAGTACTTC
CASSFSQETQYF
>TRBV12-3/TRBV12-4|NA|many|TRBJ1-1
TGTGCCAGCAGCGGGGGTTTGAACACTGAAGCTTTCTTT
CASSGGLNTEAFF
>TRBV6-1|TRBD2|NA|TRBJ2-7
TGTGCCAGCAGCCCTAGCGGGGGGTCGGCACACGAGCAGTACTTC
CASSPSGGSAHEQYF
>TRBV7-2|NA|few|TRBJ1-2
TGTGCCAGCAGCTTAGTTTCTGGTTCTTATGGCTACACCTTC
CASSLVSGSYGYTF
>TRBV10-3|TRBD2|NA|TRBJ2-7
TGTGCCATTCCTACCGGGACTAGCGGGAGCGAGCAGTACTTC
CAIPTGTSGSEQYF
>TRBV28|TRBD2|NA|TRBJ2-1
TGTGCCAGCAGTTCCGTGAGTAGCGGGAGTGGTGAGCAGTTCTTC
CASSSVSSGSGEQFF
>TRBV2|TRBD2|NA|TRBJ2-1
TGTGCCAGCAGCGGTAGCGGGAGTGGATCCTACAATGAGCAGTTCTTC
CASSGSGSGSYNEQFF
>TRBV2|TRBD1|many|TRBJ1-5
TGTGCCAGCAGTGAAGCCCCAGGACAGGGCCAGCCCCAGCATTTT
CASSEAPGQGQPQHF
>TRBV6-5|TRBD2|few|TRBJ2-1
TGTGCCAGCAGTTACCGGACTAGCGGGAGGGCCAATGAGCAGTTCTTC
CASSYRTSGRANEQFF
>TRBV15|NA|NA|TRBJ1-5
TGTGCCACCAGCAGAGATCGGTCAGGGACTCAGCCCCAGCATTTT
CATSRDRSGTQPQHF
>TRBV3-1|TRBD1|NA|TRBJ1-5
TGTGCCAGCAGCCAAGGGTTTACAGGGGACAATCAGCCCCAGCATTTT
CASSQGFTGDNQPQHF
>TRBV28|NA|NA|TRBJ2-7
TGTGCCAGCAGCTCTACCGGGGAGCGACTCACCTACGAGCAGTACTTC
CASSSTGERLTYEQYF
>TRBV7-9|TRBD1|few|TRBJ1-2
TGTGCCAGCAGCGATATTCCGGGACAGGGGACCGGGGGAGGCTACACCTTC
CASSDIPGQGTGGGYTF
>TRBV24-1|TRBD2|few|TRBJ2-1
TGTGCCACCAGTGATCCTAGGACAGAACGGACTAGCGGGAGATTCAATGAGCAGTTCTTC
CATSDPRTERTSGRFNEQFF
>TRBV6-1|TRBD1|NA|TRBJ1-5
TGTGCCAGCAGTGCCATGACAGGGGTCAATCAGCCCCAGCATTTT
CASSAMTGVNQPQHF
>TRBV7-8|NA|NA|TRBJ2-7
TGTGCCAGCAGCTTAGTGATACGGGGCATCTCCTACGAGCAGTACTTC
CASSLVIRGISYEQYF
>TRBV28|TRBD2|few|TRBJ2-3
TGTGCCAGCATGGCGGGAGGCACAGATACGCAGTATTTT
CASMAGGTDTQYF
>TRBV20-1|NA|NA|TRBJ2-3
TGCAGTGCCAGGGGGTTTGGCGGGGGAGGGGATACGCAGTATTTT
CSARGFGGGGDTQYF
>TRBV9|TRBD1|few|TRBJ2-4
TGTGCCAGCAGCTCTTGGACAGGAGAAAACATTCAGTACTTC
CASSSWTGENIQYF
>TRBV11-2|TRBD1|few|TRBJ1-2
TGTGCCAGCTCCTCCGGGACAGGGTTTGGCTACACCTTC
CASSSGTGFGYTF
>TRBV6-2/TRBV6-3|NA|NA|TRBJ1-5
TGTGCCAGCAGTTACGATCAGGGATATAGCAATCAGCCCCAGCATTTT
CASSYDQGYSNQPQHF
>TRBV14|TRBD2|few|TRBJ2-1
TGTGCCAGCAGCCGCAAGGGCTATTTGCGGGAGCCCCACCGGAATGAGCAGTTCTTC
CASSRKGYLREPHRNEQFF
>TRBV4-1|TRBD2|few|TRBJ2-1
TGCGCCAGCAGCCAAGGCGGGGGGGTTGGCTCCTACAATGAGCAGTTCTTC
CASSQGGGVGSYNEQFF
>TRBV20-1|NA|NA|TRBJ2-2
TGCAGTGCTAGTTCAGGGACCACCGGGGAGCTGTTTTTT
CSASSGTTGELFF
>TRBV11-2|NA|many|TRBJ1-5
TGTGCCAGCAGCTTAGGCACAGGAGACCATCAGCCCCAGCATTTT
CASSLGTGDHQPQHF
>TRBV12-5|NA|few|TRBJ2-7
TGTGCTAGTGGTTTGGTATCGGCGGGATCCTACGAGCAGTACTTC
CASGLVSAGSYEQYF
>TRBV3-1|NA|few|TRBJ2-4
TGTGCCAGCAGCCTCCAAGGAGGGGGAAACATTCAGTACTTC
CASSLQGGGNIQYF
>TRBV10-3|NA|many|TRBJ2-3
TGTGCCATCAGTGAGTCGACCCTCGGGGGGCCGCAGTATTTT
CAISESTLGGPQYF
>TRBV12-3/TRBV12-4|NA|many|TRBJ2-2
TGTGCCAGCAGTCCTCAGGGGCCTACCACCGGGGAGCTGTTTTTT
CASSPQGPTTGELFF